This entry lists 13 T cell receptor beta chains sequenced from one sample in a study of blood T cell repertoires in COVID-19. TCRdb keeps only in-frame clones here, not all; method: immunoSEQ multiplex PCR. The data show fewer than 300,000 clones, with around 90% seen just once and just over 2.5% held by the top ten. Sequencing was performed on peripheral blood. The receptor set was obtained from a person between 18 and 30 years old with COVID-19, enrolled during active disease.

The rearrangement links TRBV2 to TRBJ1-6; no definite D call. V gave up 7 bases and J gave up 0 bases, with 4 bases separating them. The CDR3 runs to 13 residues. Germline loops: CDR1 SNHLY, CDR2 FYNNEI. CDR3 sequence: CASMSSYNSPLHF. Written as DNA, the CDR3 is TGTGCCAGCATGAGCTCCTATAATTCACCCCTCCACTTT.

The chain uses TRBV11-2 and TRBJ2-3, with TRBD2 as a possible D gene (6 bases). Looked up from germline, CDR1 is SGHAT and CDR2 is FQNNGV. Deletions cut 4 bases from V and 0 bases from J, with 11 bases between. This CDR3 has 15 residues. The CDR3 reads CASSSAGSSTDTQYF. CDR3 in DNA: TGTGCCAGCAGCTCTGCGGGAAGCAGCACAGATACGCAGTATTTT. Full variable domain (missing parts from reference TRBV11-2 and TRBJ2-3): EAGVAQSPRYKIIEKRQSVAFWCNPISGHATLYWYQQILGQGPKLLIQFQNNGVVDDSQLPKDRFSAERLKGVDSTLKIQPAKLEDSAVYLCASSSAGSSTDTQYFGPGTRLTVL.

CDR3 region: CASSFSTGTYEQYF. In nucleotides, the CDR3 is TGTGCCAGCAGCTTCAGTACGGGAACCTACGAGCAGTACTTC. The rearrangement links TRBV7-9 to TRBJ2-7, with D maybe TRBD2 (5 bases). CDR1 SEHNR and CDR2 FQNEAQ come from the germline V gene (reference sequence). The CDR3 runs to 14 residues. V lost 3 bases and J lost 2, with 11 bases in between.

The V call is TRBV28, the J call TRBJ1-1; perhaps TRBD1 as D (5 bases). With 9 bases removed from V and 3 bases from J, the gap between germline ends came to 14 bases. CDR3 size: 13 residues. CDR1 is MDHEN, CDR2 SYDVKM, per germline. CDR3 sequence (DNA): TGTGCCAGTACAGGTGCCGCGGACACTGAAGCTTTCTTT. It codes for CASTGAADTEAFF.

This chain joins TRBV4-1 and TRBJ2-7; 8 bases are shared with TRBD2. This CDR3 has 15 residues. Trimming removed 4 bases from V and 3 bases from J; junction bases left unmatched: 8. Germline-derived CDR1 and CDR2 are MGHRA and YSYEKL. The DNA of the CDR3 is TGCGCCAGCAGCCCTTACAGCGGGGGAGGCTACGAGCAGTACTTC. Translated, it gives CASSPYSGGGYEQYF.

This chain links TRBV4-1 with TRBJ2-1; a weak D match, TRBD1 (6 bases). Trimming shortened V by 4 bases and J by 9 bases, and 16 bases separated the two germline ends. CDR1 and CDR2 (germline): MGHRA, YSYEKL. The CDR3 consists of 14 residues. The chain's CDR3 is CASSPTGTGSEQFF. In DNA form, the CDR3 reads TGCGCCAGCAGCCCCACCGGAACAGGGAGTGAGCAGTTCTTC.

J is TRBJ1-2 and V is TRBV11-1; no clear D gene. The length of the CDR3 is 12 residues. Germline V lookup: CDR1 SGHAT, CDR2 FQDESV (reference sequence). The V end lost 5 bases, the J end lost 8 bases, and 12 bases lay between the germline ends. DNA for the CDR3: TGTGCCAGCAGCCTCGCTTCTAAGGGCTACACCTTC. Translation: CASSLASKGYTF.

This sequence joins TRBV19 and TRBJ1-5, with a possible D match to TRBD1 (5 bases). Germline CDR1 and CDR2: LNHDA and SQIVND (reference sequence). The CDR3 length is 15 residues. V was pared by 3 bases and J by 0 bases, with 9 bases between. The CDR3 protein is CASSISRDSNQPQHF. CDR3 DNA sequence: TGTGCCAGTAGTATTTCCAGGGATAGCAATCAGCCCCAGCATTTT.

V and J are TRBV18 and TRBJ2-1; 8 nucleotides align to TRBD2. V was clipped by 2 bases and J by 7 bases; unmatched bases: 7. CDR1 is KGHSH, CDR2 LQKENI, per germline. There are 15 residues in the CDR3. The DNA of the CDR3 is TGTGCCAGCTCACCATCGAGCGGGAGTAGGAATGAGCAGTTCTTC. Encoded protein: CASSPSSGSRNEQFF.

The gene calls are TRBV19 and TRBJ2-2; the D gene is possibly TRBD1 (5 bases). V was clipped by 6 bases and J by 3 bases, with 14 bases between them. Germline values: CDR1 LNHDA, CDR2 SQIVND (reference sequence). The CDR3 sequence is 15 residues long. The CDR3 loop is CASRTWLGDTGELFF. The CDR3 nucleotides read TGTGCCAGTAGGACGTGGTTAGGGGACACCGGGGAGCTGTTTTTT.

The count of this clone is one. V is TRBV24-1 and J is TRBJ1-5, with a weak D call TRBD1 (5 bases). The CDR3 has 14 residues. V dropped 6 bases and J dropped 6 bases, with 14 bases sitting between them. From germline, CDR1 is KGHDR and CDR2 SFDVKD. The CDR3 nucleotides read TGTGCCACCAGTAAAGGAGGGGCTGGTCAGCCCCAGCATTTT. Translated: CATSKGGAGQPQHF.

The genes are TRBV7-3 and TRBJ2-2; 10 bases line up with TRBD2. The CDR3 has 18 amino acids. Per germline, CDR1 SGHTA and CDR2 FQGTGA. Losses at the gene ends were 2 bases for V and 3 bases for J; bases not matched to a gene: 9. The CDR3 loop reads CASSLYPLAGEHTGELFF. Here the CDR3 DNA reads TGTGCCAGCAGCTTATATCCCCTAGCGGGAGAACACACCGGGGAGCTGTTTTTT.

The chain combines TRBV21-1 with TRBJ2-7; TRBD1, the table's D call, was not compared with the DNA. TRBV21-1 is annotated as a pseudogene. This CDR3 has 15 amino acids. CDR3: CASSLRTGPTYEQYF. The CDR3 DNA is TGTGCCAGCAGCCTTAGGACAGGGCCGACTTACGAGCAGTACTTC.